The next 16 T cell receptor beta chains were all read from a single sample in a study of blood T cell repertoires in COVID-19. TCRdb's copy holds only in-frame clones and misses some; the assay was immunoSEQ multiplex PCR. This sample has around 400,000 clones; more than 75% occur once, and the top ten carry 2% to 2.5%. Source material: peripheral blood. The receptors were gathered from an older woman with COVID-19, enrolled during active disease.

V and J are TRBV6-5 and TRBJ2-7, with 7 bases fitting TRBD2. With 6 bases clipped from V and 9 bases from J, the junction kept 8 bases outside the gene matches. Per germline, CDR1 MNHEY and CDR2 SVGAGI. The CDR3 loop spans 12 amino acids. The CDR3 loop reads CASSLHGEGQYF. The CDR3 nucleotides read TGTGCCAGCAGCCTCCATGGGGAGGGGCAGTACTTC.

The J gene is TRBJ1-6, the V gene TRBV7-2; D not resolved. The V gene's germline CDR1 is SGHTA and CDR2 FQGNSA. V lost 3 bases, J lost 8 bases, and 17 bases lay in between. The CDR3 extends over 16 amino acids. CDR3 sequence reads: CASSLGGSVAYSPLHF. The CDR3 DNA reads as TGTGCCAGCAGCTTGGGAGGGTCAGTGGCCTATTCACCCCTCCACTTT.

This chain links TRBV19 with TRBJ2-7, with 9 bases matching TRBD1. V dropped 7 bases and J dropped 4; count of bases not matched to a gene: 5. The CDR3 totals 13 residues. Germline-derived CDR1 and CDR2 are LNHDA and SQIVND (reference sequence). The CDR3 DNA sequence: TGTGCCAGTACACACGGGACAGGGTACGAGCAGTACTTC. Protein product: CASTHGTGYEQYF. The variable domain in full, with the rest retrieved from reference TRBV19 and TRBJ2-7, is DGGITQSPKYLFRKEGQNVTLSCEQNLNHDAMYWYRQDPGQGLRLIYYSQIVNDFQKGDIAEGYSVSREKKESFPLTVTSAQKNPTAFYLCASTHGTGYEQYFGPGTRLTVT.

The rearrangement uses TRBV5-1 and TRBJ1-6; perhaps TRBD1 as D (5 bases). CDR3 length equals 11 residues. Trimming took off 0 bases at V and 14 bases at J, with 6 bases between the two ends. CDR1 is SGHRS and CDR2 is YFSETQ in the germline V gene. CDR3 nucleotide sequence: TGCGCCAGCAGCTTGGGGGGGGCCCTCCACTTT. It specifies CASSLGGALHF.

The sample holds one count of this clone. The chain uses TRBV6-1 and TRBJ2-1, with D maybe TRBD2 (5 bases). Germline V lookup: CDR1 MNHNS, CDR2 SASEGT. This CDR3 region has 14 residues. V gave up 2 bases and J gave up 13 bases, with 18 bases separating them. The CDR3 sequence: CASSELEGKDPQFF. CDR3 DNA: TGTGCCAGCAGTGAACTTGAGGGTAAGGACCCACAGTTCTTC.

V is TRBV24-1 and J is TRBJ1-1; TRBD1 agrees at 8 bases. Per germline, CDR1 KGHDR and CDR2 SFDVKD. This CDR3 spans 14 amino acids. V gave up 4 bases and J gave up 5 bases; unmatched junction bases: 5. The CDR3 region is CATSESQGGTEAFF. CDR3 coding DNA: TGTGCCACCAGTGAGTCACAGGGGGGTACTGAAGCTTTCTTT.

This clone appeared a single time. The CDR3 loop reads CASSMNRGNSPLHF. The CDR3 coding sequence is TGTGCCAGTAGTATGAATAGGGGGAATTCACCCCTCCACTTT. This chain joins TRBV19 and TRBJ1-6, with D perhaps TRBD1 (6 bases). Deletions cut 3 bases from V and 7 bases from J, with 10 bases between. In germline, CDR1 is LNHDA, CDR2 SQIVND (reference sequence). The CDR3 is 14 residues long.

This chain links TRBV4-1 with TRBJ1-3, with unresolved D. Germline-derived CDR1 and CDR2 are MGHRA and YSYEKL. CDR3 length equals 11 residues. V lost 2 bases, J lost 10 bases, and 6 bases lay in between. CDR3 in DNA: TGCGCCAGCAGCCAATCGGGTACCATATATTTT. Amino acid sequence: CASSQSGTIYF.

The sample holds one count of this clone. V and J are TRBV9 and TRBJ2-3, with 12 nucleotides matching TRBD2. The V gene's germline CDR1 is SGDLS and CDR2 YYNGEE. The CDR3 covers 16 residues. With 3 bases clipped from V and 2 bases from J, the junction kept 4 bases outside the gene matches. CDR3 bases: TGTGCCAGCAGCGCTCTAGCGGGGGGGGTCACAGATACGCAGTATTTT. Translated: CASSALAGGVTDTQYF.

This chain links TRBV28 with TRBJ2-2, with 7 positions matching TRBD1. The CDR3 loop spans 17 amino acids. V shed 1 base and J 0 bases; nucleotides not matched to a gene: 5. Germline-derived CDR1 and CDR2 are MDHEN and SYDVKM. CDR3 in amino acids: CASSLLGGAPNTGELFF. The DNA for the CDR3 is TGTGCCAGCAGTTTATTAGGGGGCGCTCCGAACACCGGGGAGCTGTTTTTT.

This chain links TRBV6-6 with TRBJ2-3, with 10 bases that match TRBD1. This CDR3 is 16 amino acids long. Trimming removed 6 bases from V and 1 base from J; junction bases left unmatched: 7. Germline-derived CDR1 and CDR2 are MNHNY and SVGAGI (reference sequence). The CDR3 coding sequence is TGTGCCAGCAGAAAAACCGGGACAGGGGGCACAGATACGCAGTATTTT. Translating it yields CASRKTGTGGTDTQYF.

The chain joins TRBV5-1 to TRBJ1-1, with a tentative D call TRBD1 (5 bases). CDR1 SGHRS and CDR2 YFSETQ come from the germline V gene. This CDR3 comprises 15 residues. V dropped 3 bases and J dropped 5 bases, with 17 bases sitting between them. The CDR3: CASSSRTGEWTEAFF. Written as DNA, the CDR3 is TGCGCCAGCAGCTCGCGGACGGGGGAGTGGACTGAAGCTTTCTTT.

About this clone: The same CDR3 can be traced to other DNA sequences in this sample. The rearrangement joins TRBV30 to TRBJ1-1; the D is unclear. Germline values: CDR1 GTSNPN, CDR2 SVGIG (reference sequence). Trimming pared 0 bases from V and 4 bases from J, leaving 3 bases between. CDR3 size: 11 residues. The CDR3 region has the DNA TGTGCCTGGAGTGTCAGCACTGAAGCTTTCTTT. This encodes CAWSVSTEAFF.

This chain joins TRBV6-5 and TRBJ1-2, with D maybe TRBD1 (5 bases). Trimming took 6 bases from V and 7 from J, leaving 15 bases between them. Per the germline V gene, CDR1 is MNHEY and CDR2 is SVGAGI. CDR3 length: 13 residues. CDR3 residues: CASSPMGGAGYTF. CDR3 DNA sequence: TGTGCCAGCAGCCCGATGGGAGGGGCTGGCTACACCTTC.

V usage is TRBV7-3 and J usage is TRBJ1-1, with D maybe TRBD1 (5 bases). Germline values: CDR1 SGHTA, CDR2 FQGTGA. This CDR3 is built from 13 residues. V was shortened by 3 bases and J by 4 bases, with 9 bases between the two germline ends. As DNA, the CDR3 is TGTGCCAGCAGCTTCGGGGGTTCCACTGAAGCTTTCTTT. It encodes CASSFGGSTEAFF.

The chain uses TRBV7-9 and TRBJ2-1, with D possibly TRBD1 on 6 matching bases. CDR1 is SEHNR and CDR2 is FQNEAQ in the germline V gene (reference sequence). Trimming took off 1 base at V and 7 bases at J, with 14 bases between the two ends. This CDR3 region has 15 residues. The CDR3, as DNA: TGTGCCAGCAGCTTAGGGCAGGGGATAGGGAATGAGCAGTTCTTC. The encoded protein is CASSLGQGIGNEQFF.